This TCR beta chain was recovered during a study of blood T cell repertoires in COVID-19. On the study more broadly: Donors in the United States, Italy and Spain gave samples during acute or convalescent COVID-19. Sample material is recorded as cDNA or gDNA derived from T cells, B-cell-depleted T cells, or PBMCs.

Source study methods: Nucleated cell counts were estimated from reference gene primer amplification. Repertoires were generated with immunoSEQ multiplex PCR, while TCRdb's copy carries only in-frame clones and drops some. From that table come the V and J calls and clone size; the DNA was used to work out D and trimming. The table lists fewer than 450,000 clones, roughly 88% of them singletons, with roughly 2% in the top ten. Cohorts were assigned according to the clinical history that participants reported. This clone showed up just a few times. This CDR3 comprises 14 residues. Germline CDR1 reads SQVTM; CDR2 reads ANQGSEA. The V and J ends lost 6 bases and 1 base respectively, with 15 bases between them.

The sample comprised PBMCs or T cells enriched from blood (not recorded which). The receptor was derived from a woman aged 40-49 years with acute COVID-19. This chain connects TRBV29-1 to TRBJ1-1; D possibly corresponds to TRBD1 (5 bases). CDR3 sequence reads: CSVNGGYGNTEAFF. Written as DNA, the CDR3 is TGCAGCGTGAATGGGGGGTATGGGAACACTGAAGCTTTCTTT.